The 10 T cell receptor beta chains below come from one sample, sequenced in a study of blood T cell repertoires in COVID-19 (dated by TCRdb to 2020 to 2022). Library preparation used the immunoSEQ multiplex PCR assay. TCRdb carries this immuneACCESS record with in-frame sequences only. Its versions omit some clonotypes, under half of them owing to an unresolved V gene in the studies checked, with the rest unexplained. Across this sample there are roughly 60,000 clones, with over 75% seen only once. Jointly, the top ten make up more than 13% of the sample. Material for sequencing was peripheral blood. These receptors all stem from an elderly man with acute or convalescent COVID-19.

The CDR3 spells CASSLDPGAGWDTEAFF. CDR3 coding DNA: TGCGCCAGCAGCTTGGATCCGGGCGCGGGGTGGGACACTGAAGCTTTCTTT. The gene calls are TRBV5-1 and TRBJ1-1; D is unresolved. V shed 0 bases and J shed 3 bases, with 18 bases lying between them. CDR1 and CDR2 (germline): SGHRS, YFSETQ. The length of the CDR3 is 17 residues.

This clone appeared a single time. The CDR3 loop reads CASSEARSVAEAFF. CDR3 DNA sequence: TGTGCCAGCAGTGAAGCGAGGTCAGTGGCTGAAGCTTTCTTT. The rearrangement links TRBV25-1 to TRBJ1-1; no reliable D call. V lost 2 bases and J lost 6, with 13 bases in between. The germline CDR1 and CDR2 sequences are MGHDK and SYGVNS. This CDR3 is 14 amino acids long.

Only one count was recorded for this clone. The chain has TRBV6-5 and TRBJ2-5, with 9 bases aligning to TRBD1. The CDR3 extends over 14 amino acids. V dropped 8 bases and J dropped 5; count of bases not matched to a gene: 9. Germline CDR1 and CDR2: MNHEY and SVGAGI. CDR3 in DNA: TGTGCCAGCTGGATACAGGGGGCAGATGAGACCCAGTACTTC. This translates into CASWIQGADETQYF.

CDR3 loop: CAWSPKGGHTEAFF. In DNA form, the CDR3 reads TGTGCCTGGTCCCCGAAAGGAGGCCACACTGAAGCTTTCTTT. V is TRBV30 and J is TRBJ1-1; no definite D call. Trimming removed 5 bases at V and 3 bases at J, with 16 bases between. The CDR3 spans 14 residues. CDR1 is GTSNPN, CDR2 SVGIG, per germline (reference sequence).

The chain combines TRBV7-9 with TRBJ2-2; D is ambiguous. The V end was cut by 6 bases, the J end by 6 bases, with 11 bases between. Germline assignment: CDR1 SEHNR and CDR2 FQNEAQ (reference sequence). The CDR3 extends over 13 amino acids. The CDR3 spells CASSPSESGELFF. CDR3 bases: TGTGCCAGCAGTCCCTCCGAGTCCGGGGAGCTGTTTTTT.

The chain joins TRBV2 to TRBJ2-5; 16 nucleotides agree with TRBD2. V dropped 6 bases and J dropped 5; count of bases not matched to a gene: 15. CDR3 length equals 19 residues. Germline CDR1 and CDR2: SNHLY and FYNNEI. CDR3 sequence (DNA): TGTGCCAGCAGGGACCCAGGGACTAGCGGGGGGGCTTCTAGGGAGACCCAGTACTTC. Amino acids: CASRDPGTSGGASRETQYF. The whole variable domain, remainder taken from reference TRBV2 and TRBJ2-5, is EPEVTQTPSHQVTQMGQEVILRCVPISNHLYFYWYRQILGQKVEFLVSFYNNEISEKSEIFDDQFSVERPDGSNFTLKIRSTKLEDSAMYFCASRDPGTSGGASRETQYFGPGTRLLVL.

This clone has a single count. The J gene is TRBJ1-1, the V gene TRBV19; D not resolved. Germline lookup yields CDR1 LNHDA and CDR2 SQIVND (reference sequence). Trimming shortened V by 1 base and J by 5 bases, and 8 bases separated the two germline ends. The CDR3 is 13 residues long. The CDR3 is CASSIAGVTEAFF. DNA for the CDR3: TGTGCCAGTAGTATAGCCGGGGTGACTGAAGCTTTCTTT.

The chain carries TRBV7-2 and TRBJ2-7; D possibly corresponds to TRBD1 (6 bases). This CDR3 has 16 amino acids. CDR1 and CDR2 (germline): SGHTA, FQGNSA. V shed 1 base and J shed 3 bases, with 16 bases lying between them. In nucleotides, the CDR3 is TGTGCCAGCAGCTTAGATAAAGGACAGCTTGACTACGAGCAGTACTTC. Protein product: CASSLDKGQLDYEQYF. The full variable domain, rest sourced from reference TRBV7-2 and TRBJ2-7, is GAGVSQSPSNKVTEKGKDVELRCDPISGHTALYWYRQSLGQGLEFLIYFQGNSAPDKSGLPSDRFSAERTGGSVSTLTIQRTQQEDSAVYLCASSLDKGQLDYEQYFGPGTRLTVT.

This chain joins TRBV19 and TRBJ1-2, with 10 bases aligning to TRBD1. Germline lookup yields CDR1 LNHDA and CDR2 SQIVND (reference sequence). The CDR3 contains 14 residues. V shed 3 bases and J 4 bases; nucleotides not matched to a gene: 2. The DNA of the CDR3 is TGTGCCAGTAGTATGGACAGGGGGATCTATGGCTACACCTTC. Translation: CASSMDRGIYGYTF.

The chain recombines TRBV4-1 with TRBJ2-5, with 12 bases that match TRBD2. Germline CDR1 and CDR2: MGHRA and YSYEKL. CDR3 length: 17 amino acids. V lost 4 bases to trimming and J lost 2 bases; unmatched junction nucleotides: 8. Here the CDR3 DNA reads TGCGCCAGCAGCCTGCGGACTAGCGGGGCGCAACAAGAGACCCAGTACTTC. This sequence encodes CASSLRTSGAQQETQYF.